This TCR beta chain emerged from a study of T cell responses to AZD1222 COVID-19 vaccine. V dropped 4 bases and J dropped 7; count of bases not matched to a gene: 12. Germline V gene sequence: CDR1 PRHDT, CDR2 FYEKMQ (reference sequence). The CDR3 runs to 15 residues. Assay used: immunoSEQ multiplex PCR; TCRdb lists only in-frame clones, some missing. In total, the table holds about 140,000 clones. This sequence originates from an adult in good health. The specimen was peripheral blood. The rearrangement links TRBV13 to TRBJ2-5; 7 bases align to TRBD1. CDR3 coding DNA: TGTGCCAGCAGCTCAAAACAGGGGACCGGGGTGACCCAGTACTTC. Its translation: CASSSKQGTGVTQYF.